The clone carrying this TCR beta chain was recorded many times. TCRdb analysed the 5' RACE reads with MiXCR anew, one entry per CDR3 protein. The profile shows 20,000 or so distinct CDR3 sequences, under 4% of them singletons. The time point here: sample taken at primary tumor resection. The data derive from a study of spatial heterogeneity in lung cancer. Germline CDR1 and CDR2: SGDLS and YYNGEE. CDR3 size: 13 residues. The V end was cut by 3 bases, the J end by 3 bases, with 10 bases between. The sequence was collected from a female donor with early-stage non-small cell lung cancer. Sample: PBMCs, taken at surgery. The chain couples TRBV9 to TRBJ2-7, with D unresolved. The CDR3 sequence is CASSETDGYEQYF. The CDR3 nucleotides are TGTGCCAGCAGCGAGACGGACGGCTACGAGCAGTACTTC.